Below, one T cell receptor (beta chain) is given with its context. The data belong to a study of blood T cell repertoires in COVID-19. Whole-study context: The United States, Italy and Spain provided the acute and convalescent COVID-19 samples. Sample material is recorded as cDNA or gDNA derived from T cells, B-cell-depleted T cells, or PBMCs.

In the authors' methods: Amplifying reference gene primers gave estimates of nucleated cell counts. Here immunoSEQ multiplex PCR was the method, and the copy in TCRdb shows in-frame clones only, minus some. That table furnishes V, J and clone size, whereas the DNA furnished D and trimming. This repertoire shows roughly 100,000 clones, 70% to 90% found once; its top ten account for approximately 3.1%. Trimming at V came to 2 bases and at J to 4 bases, leaving 4 bases not matched to a gene. Germline V gene lookup returns CDR1 MNHNS and CDR2 SASEGT. The CDR3 consists of 14 residues. The receptor was isolated from a man aged 45 to 65 in a cohort sampled during active COVID-19. Sequencing input: peripheral blood. The chain employs TRBV6-1 and TRBJ1-2; 7 nucleotides agree with TRBD1. The CDR3 protein is CASSEPTGIYGYTF. The CDR3 bases are TGTGCCAGCAGTGAACCGACAGGGATCTATGGCTACACCTTC.